This TCR beta chain was sequenced during a study of cytomegalovirus exposure and HLA in healthy donors. Study-level findings and limits: It was reported that TCR beta sequences correctly inferred the HLA-A and HLA-B alleles for most subjects. Most CMV-associated TCR beta chains were later found to appear HLA-restricted.

The PCR used 60 Vbeta and 13 Jbeta primers. The data were produced by immunoSEQ multiplex PCR, yet TCRdb's version contains in-frame clones alone and is incomplete. The table lists about 130,000 clones, 75% to 80% of them singletons, with 1.1% in the top ten. Germline-derived CDR1 and CDR2 are LNHDA and SQIVND (reference sequence). The CDR3 consists of 12 residues. Trimming stripped 2 bases from V and 7 bases from J, with 5 bases between. As regards this clone: The target antigen is unknown.

The sample taken for sequencing was PBMCs. The sequence derives from a male donor in good health and CMV-seronegative. The chain uses TRBV19 and TRBJ1-4; D not certain. CDR3 DNA: TGTGCCAGTAGTATAATCCGTGAAAAACTGTTTTTT. Protein: CASSIIREKLFF.